The 12 T cell receptor beta chains below all came from one sample that was sequenced in a study of T cell responses to AZD1222 COVID-19 vaccine. Repertoires were generated with immunoSEQ multiplex PCR, while TCRdb's copy carries only in-frame clones and drops some. The sample lists approximately 150,000 clones; about 93% were seen once. Material: peripheral blood, obtained on day 0 of AZD1222 vaccination. The receptor set was obtained from an adult in good health.

The V and J genes are TRBV6-5 and TRBJ2-7; D gene ambiguous. The CDR3 runs to 15 residues. V lost 8 bases and J lost 1, with 18 bases in between. Germline V CDR1 and CDR2: MNHEY, SVGAGI. CDR3 residues: CASRRITERSYEQYF. CDR3 coding DNA: TGTGCCAGCCGACGGATAACAGAAAGATCCTACGAGCAGTACTTC.

The chain uses TRBV2 and TRBJ2-1; 9 nucleotides match TRBD2. V gave up 3 bases and J gave up 7 bases; unmatched junction bases: 7. CDR1 is SNHLY and CDR2 is FYNNEI in the germline V gene. CDR3 length: 15 amino acids. CDR3 amino acids: CASSESSGKGNEQFF. The CDR3 nucleotides read TGTGCCAGCAGTGAGTCTAGCGGGAAAGGTAATGAGCAGTTCTTC.

This chain joins TRBV19 and TRBJ2-5; unclear D gene. The CDR3 spans 13 residues. V was pared by 4 bases and J by 3 bases, with 9 bases between. Germline V gives CDR1 LNHDA, CDR2 SQIVND (reference sequence). The DNA of the CDR3 is TGTGCCAGTAGTAACGGCCCGAAAGAGACCCAGTACTTC. It is translated as CASSNGPKETQYF.

This chain joins TRBV7-6 and TRBJ2-5; D may be TRBD2 (6 bases). Germline V gene sequence: CDR1 SGHVS, CDR2 FNYEAQ. The CDR3 is made up of 16 amino acids. Trimming shortened V by 2 bases and J by 5 bases, and 18 bases separated the two germline ends. This CDR3 reads CASSLSAEGILETQYF. CDR3 sequence (DNA): TGTGCCAGCAGCTTATCAGCGGAGGGTATATTGGAGACCCAGTACTTC.

J is TRBJ1-6 and V is TRBV4-3; tentative D call: TRBD1 (5 bases). This CDR3 is built from 16 residues. Trimming took off 3 bases at V and 5 bases at J, with 14 bases between the two ends. CDR1 LGHNA and CDR2 YSLEER come from the germline V gene. CDR3 sequence (DNA): TGCGCCAGCAGCCACCTTAACTCGGGGGATAATTCACCCCTCCACTTT. It yields the protein CASSHLNSGDNSPLHF.

The chain carries TRBV6-2 or TRBV6-3 and TRBJ2-2, with a tentative D call TRBD1 (5 bases). The V gene lost 2 bases and the J gene lost 6 bases, with 10 bases spanning the gap. Germline values: CDR1 MNHEY, CDR2 SVGEGT. The CDR3 covers 14 residues. CDR3: CASSYAGHAGELFF. Written as DNA, the CDR3 is TGTGCCAGCAGTTACGCAGGGCACGCCGGGGAGCTGTTTTTT.

This chain joins TRBV6-2 or TRBV6-3 and TRBJ2-3, with 9 positions matching TRBD2. Germline CDR1 and CDR2: MNHEY and SVGEGT. The CDR3 is made up of 15 amino acids. The junction had 3 bases not matched to a gene; V was cut back by 2 bases and J by 3 bases. The DNA of the CDR3 is TGTGCCAGCAGTTACGGTAGCGGGAGTACAGATACGCAGTATTTT. This gives the protein CASSYGSGSTDTQYF.

The chain combines TRBV19 with TRBJ1-4, with D possibly being TRBD1 (6 bases). The V and J ends lost 5 bases and 4 bases respectively, with 8 bases between them. The CDR3 totals 13 residues. Germline lookup yields CDR1 LNHDA and CDR2 SQIVND (reference sequence). CDR3 amino acids: CASSPDSNEKLFF. CDR3 in DNA: TGTGCCAGTAGTCCGGACAGTAATGAAAAACTGTTTTTT.

CDR3 in DNA: TGTGCCAGCAGCTTAGTTGGCCAGGGAGAGTACGAGCAGTACTTC. This gives the protein CASSLVGQGEYEQYF. The gene calls are TRBV7-2 and TRBJ2-7; the D gene could be TRBD1 or TRBD2 (5 bases each). Germline CDR1 is SGHTA and CDR2 is FQGNSA. Trimming took off 1 base at V and 4 bases at J, with 14 bases between the two ends. This CDR3 contains 15 residues.

The J gene is TRBJ2-4, the V gene TRBV6-1; D is perhaps TRBD1 (6 bases). CDR1 MNHNS and CDR2 SASEGT come from the germline V gene. The CDR3 totals 16 residues. The V end lost 1 base, the J end lost 0 bases, and 10 bases lay between the germline ends. The CDR3 sequence is CASSEDRALAKNIQYF. The CDR3 DNA is TGTGCCAGCAGTGAAGACAGGGCCTTAGCCAAAAACATTCAGTACTTC.

The J gene is TRBJ1-4, the V gene TRBV5-1; D may be TRBD1 (5 bases). Germline CDR1 is SGHRS and CDR2 is YFSETQ. The V and J ends lost 5 bases and 0 bases respectively, with 8 bases between them. The CDR3 totals 14 residues. CDR3 in DNA: TGCGCCAGCAGGGGGCTCGCAACTAATGAAAAACTGTTTTTT. It encodes CASRGLATNEKLFF.

V usage is TRBV4-3 and J usage is TRBJ2-6, with D perhaps matching TRBD2 (5 bases). The CDR3 loop spans 16 amino acids. The ends were cut back, 0 bases at V and 0 bases at J, with 6 bases in the middle. Germline lookup yields CDR1 LGHNA and CDR2 YSLEER. For the CDR3, the DNA is TGCGCCAGCAGCCAAGACCGGGACTCTGGGGCCAACGTCCTGACTTTC. It yields the protein CASSQDRDSGANVLTF.